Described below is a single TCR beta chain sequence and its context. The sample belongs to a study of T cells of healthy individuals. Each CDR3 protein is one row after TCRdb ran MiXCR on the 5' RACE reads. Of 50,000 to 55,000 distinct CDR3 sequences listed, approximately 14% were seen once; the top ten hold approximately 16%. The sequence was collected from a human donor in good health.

CDR3 in amino acids: CASSLNGPLSGNTIYF. CDR3 in DNA: TGTGCCAGCAGCTTAAACGGGCCGCTCTCTGGAAACACCATATATTTT. The chain has TRBV7-2 and TRBJ1-3; D is uncertain. The CDR3 sequence is 16 residues long. Germline V gene lookup returns CDR1 SGHTA and CDR2 FQGNSA. The V gene lost 2 bases and the J gene lost 0 bases, with 11 bases spanning the gap.